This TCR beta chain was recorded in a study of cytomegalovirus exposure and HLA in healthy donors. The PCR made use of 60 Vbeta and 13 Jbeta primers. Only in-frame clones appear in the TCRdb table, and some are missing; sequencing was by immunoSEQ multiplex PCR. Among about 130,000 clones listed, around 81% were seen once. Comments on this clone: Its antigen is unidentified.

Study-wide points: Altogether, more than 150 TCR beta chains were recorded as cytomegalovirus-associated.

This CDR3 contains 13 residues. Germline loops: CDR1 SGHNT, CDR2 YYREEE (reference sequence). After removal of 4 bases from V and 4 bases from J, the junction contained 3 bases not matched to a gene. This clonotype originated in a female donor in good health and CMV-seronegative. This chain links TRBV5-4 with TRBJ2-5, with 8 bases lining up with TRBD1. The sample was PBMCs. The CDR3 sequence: CASSRDRGETQYF. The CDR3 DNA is TGTGCCAGCAGCCGCGACAGGGGAGAGACCCAGTACTTC.